Each of the 13 T cell receptor beta chains below was sequenced from the same sample in a study of blood T cell repertoires in COVID-19. Assay used: immunoSEQ multiplex PCR; TCRdb lists only in-frame clones, some missing. The sample lists under 60,000 clones, around 80% occurring once. What was sequenced was peripheral blood. All receptors come from a man aged 65-85 years with acute or convalescent COVID-19.

The chain carries TRBV5-8 and TRBJ2-3, with a weak D call TRBD1 (5 bases). This CDR3 contains 14 residues. V was pared by 6 bases and J by 1 base, with 12 bases between. Germline loops: CDR1 SGHTS, CDR2 YDEGEE. Here the CDR3 reads CASTYRTGTDTQYF. The CDR3 DNA follows: TGTGCCAGCACCTACAGGACGGGCACAGATACGCAGTATTTT.

The CDR3 loop is CASSVTGFWEESNQPQHF. The CDR3 DNA follows: TGTGCCAGCAGTGTAACGGGGTTCTGGGAGGAGAGCAATCAGCCCCAGCATTTT. V and J are TRBV6-1 and TRBJ1-5; D is unresolved. The CDR3 runs 18 residues. The V and J ends lost 4 bases and 1 base respectively, with 20 bases between them. Germline V gene lookup returns CDR1 MNHNS and CDR2 SASEGT.

The chain uses TRBV3-1 (or the pseudogene TRBV3-2) and TRBJ1-3; 9 bases match TRBD1. The V gene's germline CDR1 is LGHDT and CDR2 YNNKEL (reference sequence). After removal of 4 bases from V and 2 bases from J, the junction contained 3 bases not matched to a gene. The CDR3 is made up of 15 amino acids. CDR3 nucleotides: TGTGCCAGCAGCCGGGACAGGGATACTGGAAACACCATATATTTT. Its protein product is CASSRDRDTGNTIYF.

The rearrangement joins TRBV29-1 to TRBJ1-2; 7 bases match TRBD1. After removal of 4 bases from V and 5 bases from J, the junction contained 7 bases not matched to a gene. There are 13 residues in the CDR3. CDR1 is SQVTM, CDR2 ANQGSEA, per germline. The CDR3 region is CSVGEQGGYGYTF. The CDR3 DNA is TGCAGCGTTGGGGAGCAGGGGGGTTATGGCTACACCTTC.

The chain is built from TRBV7-8 and TRBJ1-1; D remains unclear. CDR3 length: 12 amino acids. Deletions cut 4 bases from V and 5 bases from J, with 8 bases between. CDR1 is SGHVS and CDR2 is FQNEAQ in the germline V gene. In DNA, the CDR3 is TGTGCCAGCAGCTCGAGTTGGACTGAAGCTTTCTTT. Its protein product is CASSSSWTEAFF.

The CDR3 sequence: CASSRTQPGQGAGGYTF. CDR3 sequence (DNA): TGTGCCAGCTCACGAACCCAACCGGGACAGGGGGCCGGCGGCTACACCTTC. The chain joins TRBV18 to TRBJ1-2; 12 bases fit TRBD1. The CDR3 is 17 amino acids. V was pared by 4 bases and J by 8 bases, with 14 bases of the junction left unmatched. The germline V gene has CDR1 KGHSH and CDR2 LQKENI.

The CDR3 region is CASSSDSYANYGYTF. The CDR3 nucleotides are TGTGCCAGCAGCTCAGACAGTTATGCTAACTATGGCTACACCTTC. The chain combines TRBV11-2 with TRBJ1-2; maybe TRBD1 (5 bases). This CDR3 contains 15 residues. Looked up from germline, CDR1 is SGHAT and CDR2 is FQNNGV. With 4 bases removed from V and 0 bases from J, the gap between germline ends came to 12 bases. Filled out from reference TRBV11-2 and TRBJ1-2, the complete variable domain reads EAGVAQSPRYKIIEKRQSVAFWCNPISGHATLYWYQQILGQGPKLLIQFQNNGVVDDSQLPKDRFSAERLKGVDSTLKIQPAKLEDSAVYLCASSSDSYANYGYTFGSGTRLTVV.

The chain's CDR3 is CASTRTSDSYEQYF. CDR3 nucleotides: TGCGCCAGCACACGGACTAGCGACTCCTACGAGCAGTACTTC. The chain joins TRBV10-2 to TRBJ2-7, with TRBD2 matching 9 bases. The CDR3 sequence is 14 residues long. Germline assignment: CDR1 WSHSY and CDR2 SAAADI. The ends lost 7 bases at V and 0 bases at J; junction bases unmatched: 4.

The V call is TRBV6-5, the J call TRBJ2-5; tentatively, D is TRBD1 (6 bases). Germline V gives CDR1 MNHEY, CDR2 SVGAGI. The V end was cut by 6 bases, the J end by 7 bases, with 12 bases between. This CDR3 has 12 amino acids. Here the CDR3 DNA reads TGTGCCAGCAGACGACAACAGGGGACCCAGTACTTC. This sequence encodes CASRRQQGTQYF.

This clone is a singleton in its sample. This chain links TRBV10-2 with TRBJ1-2, with D unresolved. The CDR3 length is 13 residues. Germline CDR1 is WSHSY and CDR2 is SAAADI. The germline V and J ends were trimmed by 4 bases and 2 bases, with 8 bases remaining between them. The CDR3 reads CASSGNSNYGYTF. DNA for the CDR3: TGCGCCAGCAGTGGCAACAGCAACTATGGCTACACCTTC.

The CDR3 spells CASSPGRAYEQYF. The CDR3 coding sequence is TGTGCCAGCAGCCCAGGCCGAGCTTACGAGCAGTACTTC. V and J are TRBV11-3 and TRBJ2-7, with D hard to call. The CDR3 runs 13 residues. The germline gives CDR1 SGHNT, CDR2 YENEEA. Trimming took 5 bases from V and 4 from J, leaving 12 bases between them.

The chain uses TRBV4-2 and TRBJ2-1; 15 bases fit TRBD2. The CDR3 extends over 18 amino acids. Losses at the gene ends were 5 bases for V and 4 bases for J; bases not matched to a gene: 9. Germline assignment: CDR1 LGHNA and CDR2 YNFKEQ. This chain's CDR3 is CASSTPQGTSGRYNEQFF. DNA for the CDR3: TGTGCCAGCAGCACCCCCCAAGGGACTAGCGGGAGGTACAATGAGCAGTTCTTC.

This clone appeared once. V usage is TRBV11-3 and J usage is TRBJ2-1, with D possibly matching TRBD2 (7 bases). The CDR3 is made up of 15 amino acids. Per the germline V gene, CDR1 is SGHNT and CDR2 is YENEEA. Trimming pared 5 bases from V and 5 bases from J, leaving 16 bases between. CDR3 protein: CASSPPGGRDNEQFF. The CDR3 DNA reads TGTGCCAGCAGCCCACCGGGGGGCAGAGACAATGAGCAGTTCTTC.